The subject of this entry is one T cell receptor beta chain. V was cut by 6 bases and J by 6 bases, with 10 bases left in between. CDR3 length: 13 residues. Germline V CDR1 and CDR2: SGHRS, YFSETQ. The source of the sample is a study of blood T cell repertoires in COVID-19. Only in-frame clones appear in the TCRdb table, and some are missing; sequencing was by immunoSEQ multiplex PCR. This sample has about 400,000 clones, with 87% found just once. V usage is TRBV5-1 and J usage is TRBJ1-6; no definite D call. This TCR derives from a woman in her thirties who had recovered from COVID-19. The specimen was PBMCs or T cells enriched from blood (not recorded which). The CDR3 nucleotides read TGCGCCAGCACGGACTTGAGTAATTCACCCCTCCACTTT. It translates to CASTDLSNSPLHF.